These 12 T cell receptor beta chains were all obtained from the same sample, sequenced in a study of OX40 agonist ivuxolimab in advanced cancers. TCRdb's copy holds only in-frame clones and misses some; the assay was immunoSEQ multiplex PCR. The repertoire includes tens of thousands of clones, approximately 88% of them detected once, and around 0.61% sits in the top ten. This specimen was CD4+ or CD8+ T cells sorted from blood, taken in a trial of the OX40 agonist ivuxolimab. The receptor set was obtained from an adult with an advanced solid tumor such as melanoma, head and neck, liver or kidney cancer.

The genes are TRBV28 and TRBJ1-5, with 9 bases identical to TRBD1. From germline, CDR1 is MDHEN and CDR2 SYDVKM. The CDR3 loop spans 18 amino acids. The J segment lost 2 bases and the V segment lost 4 bases, leaving 12 bases of the junction unmatched. The CDR3: CASSYRGQGIVGNQPQHF. The CDR3 DNA reads as TGTGCCAGCAGTTATCGAGGACAGGGGATAGTAGGCAATCAGCCCCAGCATTTT. The complete variable domain, with remaining parts taken from reference TRBV28 and TRBJ1-5, reads DVKVTQSSRYLVKRTGEKVFLECVQDMDHENMFWYRQDPGLGLRLIYFSYDVKMKEKGDIPEGYSVSREKKERFSLILESASTNQTSMYLCASSYRGQGIVGNQPQHFGDGTRLSIL.

J is TRBJ2-3 and V is TRBV5-6; the D gene is possibly TRBD2 (5 bases). The germline V gene encodes CDR1 SGHDT and CDR2 YYEEEE. The V end was cut by 0 bases, the J end by 1 base, with 9 bases between. This CDR3 spans 15 amino acids. In nucleotides, the CDR3 is TGTGCCAGCAGCTTGGGGCCCGGGGGCACAGATACGCAGTATTTT. Its protein is CASSLGPGGTDTQYF.

This chain links TRBV30 with TRBJ2-5, with TRBD1 matching 7 bases. The V gene's germline CDR1 is GTSNPN and CDR2 SVGIG (reference sequence). This CDR3 spans 13 amino acids. Trimming took 3 bases from V and 5 from J; bases not matched to a gene: 6. The CDR3 DNA sequence: TGTGCCTGGAGCGGAGACAGGGAGGAGACCCAGTACTTC. It translates to CAWSGDREETQYF.

V gene TRBV12-2 combines with J gene TRBJ2-7; the table gives TRBD2 as D, unverified against the DNA. TRBV12-2 is assigned pseudogene status. CDR3 length: 15 residues. The CDR3, as DNA: TGTGCAAGTCGCTTAGAGGCGACTAGCGGGTGCGAGCAGTACTTC. It yields the protein CASRLEATSGCEQYF.

The J gene is TRBJ2-3, the V gene TRBV7-6; 10 bases fit TRBD2. J gave up 4 bases and V 2 bases, and 6 bases lay outside the gene matches. The CDR3 has 16 residues. The germline V gene encodes CDR1 SGHVS and CDR2 FNYEAQ. Here the CDR3 reads CASSLLASGSSDTQYF. The CDR3 coding sequence is TGTGCCAGCAGCTTATTAGCTAGCGGGAGCTCAGATACGCAGTATTTT.

This clone was found a few times. The chain has TRBV19 and TRBJ2-4; TRBD1 or TRBD2 may be the D gene (5 bases each). The CDR3 has 14 amino acids. CDR1 is LNHDA and CDR2 is SQIVND in the germline V gene (reference sequence). Trimming took off 7 bases at V and 6 bases at J, with 16 bases between the two ends. The DNA of the CDR3 is TGTGCCAGTACTCCACGGGACGGCCTAAACATTCAGTACTTC. Encoded protein: CASTPRDGLNIQYF.

The chain employs TRBV11-2 and TRBJ1-1, with 10 bases that match TRBD1. Trimming took 4 bases from V and 3 from J; bases not matched to a gene: 2. The CDR3 covers 14 residues. Germline CDR1 SGHAT, CDR2 FQNNGV. The CDR3 DNA reads TGTGCCAGCAGCTCCGGACAGGGGGACACTGAAGCTTTCTTT. It translates to CASSSGQGDTEAFF.

The rearrangement links TRBV15 to TRBJ2-2, with a tentative D call TRBD2 (5 bases). This CDR3 is 16 amino acids long. CDR1 and CDR2 from the germline V gene are LNHNV and YYDKDF (reference sequence). Trimming removed 7 bases from V and 0 bases from J, with 15 bases in between. CDR3 in amino acids: CATTERPRSNTGELFF. CDR3 coding DNA: TGTGCCACCACCGAGCGGCCACGGTCGAACACCGGGGAGCTGTTTTTT.

The J gene is TRBJ2-1, the V gene TRBV7-9; D perhaps matches TRBD2 (6 bases). The CDR3 runs to 15 residues. Trimming shortened V by 1 base and J by 4 bases, and 11 bases separated the two germline ends. The germline V gene has CDR1 SEHNR and CDR2 FQNEAQ (reference sequence). In DNA, the CDR3 is TGTGCCAGCAGCTTAGGAAGTAGCGGTTACAATGAGCAGTTCTTC. Protein sequence: CASSLGSSGYNEQFF.

This chain connects TRBV10-3 to TRBJ2-2, with 9 bases aligning to TRBD2. Germline lookup yields CDR1 ENHRY and CDR2 SYGVKD. Losses at the gene ends were 3 bases for V and 6 bases for J; bases not matched to a gene: 2. This CDR3 contains 14 residues. Here the CDR3 DNA reads TGTGCCATCAGTGACCTAGCGGGGTCCGGGGAGCTGTTTTTT. Amino acid sequence: CAISDLAGSGELFF.

The chain links TRBV30 to TRBJ1-1; D is unclear. Germline lookup yields CDR1 GTSNPN and CDR2 SVGIG (reference sequence). The CDR3 loop spans 13 amino acids. Trimming removed 7 bases at V and 5 bases at J, with 17 bases between. The CDR3 DNA reads TGTGCCTCGTCCCATGGGCTTTGGACTGAAGCTTTCTTT. It translates to CASSHGLWTEAFF.

J is TRBJ2-3 and V is TRBV10-2; no reliable D call. The CDR3 sequence is 14 residues long. Trimming removed 10 bases from V and 0 bases from J, with 14 bases in between. Germline V lookup: CDR1 WSHSY, CDR2 SAAADI. The CDR3 spells CATGRSSSTDTQYF. The CDR3 nucleotides are TGCGCCACTGGACGATCATCTAGCACAGATACGCAGTATTTT.